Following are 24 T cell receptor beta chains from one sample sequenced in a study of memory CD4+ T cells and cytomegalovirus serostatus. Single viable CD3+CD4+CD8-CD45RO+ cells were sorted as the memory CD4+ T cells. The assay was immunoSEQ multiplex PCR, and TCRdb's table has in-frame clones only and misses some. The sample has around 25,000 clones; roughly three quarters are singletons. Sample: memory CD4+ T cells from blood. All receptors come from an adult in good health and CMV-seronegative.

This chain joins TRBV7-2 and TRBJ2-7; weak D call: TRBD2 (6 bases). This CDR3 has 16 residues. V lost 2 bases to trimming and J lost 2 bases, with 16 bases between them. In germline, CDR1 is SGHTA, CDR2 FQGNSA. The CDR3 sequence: CASSLFGPGETYEQYF. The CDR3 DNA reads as TGTGCCAGCAGCTTATTCGGTCCGGGGGAGACCTACGAGCAGTACTTC.

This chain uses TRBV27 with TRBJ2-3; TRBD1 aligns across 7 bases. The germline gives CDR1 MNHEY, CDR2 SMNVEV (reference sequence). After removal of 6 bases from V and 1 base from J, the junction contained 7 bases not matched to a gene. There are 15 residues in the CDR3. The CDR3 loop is CASRQGFKGTDTQYF. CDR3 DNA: TGTGCCAGCAGACAGGGGTTCAAGGGCACAGATACGCAGTATTTT.

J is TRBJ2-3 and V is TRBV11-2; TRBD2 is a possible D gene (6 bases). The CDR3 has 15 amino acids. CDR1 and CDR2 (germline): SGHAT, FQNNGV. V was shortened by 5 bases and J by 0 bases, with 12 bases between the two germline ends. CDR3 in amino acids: CASSPRGGSTDTQYF. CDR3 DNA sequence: TGTGCCAGCAGCCCCCGCGGAGGGAGCACAGATACGCAGTATTTT.

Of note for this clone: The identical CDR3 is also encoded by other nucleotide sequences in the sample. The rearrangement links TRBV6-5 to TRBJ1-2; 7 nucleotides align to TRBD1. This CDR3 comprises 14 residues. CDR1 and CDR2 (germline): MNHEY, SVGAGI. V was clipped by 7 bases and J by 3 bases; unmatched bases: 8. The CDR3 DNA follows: TGTGCCAGCAACCCGGGGCAGGGGGACTATGGCTACACCTTC. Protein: CASNPGQGDYGYTF.

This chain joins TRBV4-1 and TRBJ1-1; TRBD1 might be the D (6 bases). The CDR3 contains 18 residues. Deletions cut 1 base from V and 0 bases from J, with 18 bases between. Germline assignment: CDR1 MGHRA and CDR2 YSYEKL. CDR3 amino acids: CASSQGKANRALNTEAFF. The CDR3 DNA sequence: TGCGCCAGCAGCCAAGGTAAAGCCAACAGGGCTCTGAACACTGAAGCTTTCTTT.

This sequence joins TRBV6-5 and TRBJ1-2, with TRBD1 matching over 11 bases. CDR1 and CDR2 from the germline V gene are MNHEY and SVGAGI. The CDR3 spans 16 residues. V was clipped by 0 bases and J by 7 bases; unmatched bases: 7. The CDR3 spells CASSYSVGQGASGYTF. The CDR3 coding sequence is TGTGCCAGCAGTTACTCGGTAGGACAGGGGGCTTCTGGCTACACCTTC.

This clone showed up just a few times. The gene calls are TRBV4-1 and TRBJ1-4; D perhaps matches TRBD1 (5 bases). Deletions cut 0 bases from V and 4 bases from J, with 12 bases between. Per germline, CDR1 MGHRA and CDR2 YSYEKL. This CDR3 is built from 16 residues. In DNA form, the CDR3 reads TGCGCCAGCAGCCAAGATGAAAGGCAGGGTAATGAAAAACTGTTTTTT. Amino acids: CASSQDERQGNEKLFF.

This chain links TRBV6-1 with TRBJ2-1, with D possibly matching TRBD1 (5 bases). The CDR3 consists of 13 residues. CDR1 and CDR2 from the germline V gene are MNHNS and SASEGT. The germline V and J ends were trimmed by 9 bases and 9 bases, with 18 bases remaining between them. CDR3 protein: CASVFQGRVEQFF. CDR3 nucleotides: TGTGCCAGTGTCTTCCAGGGTAGGGTTGAGCAGTTCTTC.

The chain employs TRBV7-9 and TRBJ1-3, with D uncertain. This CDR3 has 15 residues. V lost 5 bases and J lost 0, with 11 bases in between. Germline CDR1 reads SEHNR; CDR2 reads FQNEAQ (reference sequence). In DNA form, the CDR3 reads TGTGCCAGCAGCCCCATTCCGCTCTCTGGAAACACCATATATTTT. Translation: CASSPIPLSGNTIYF. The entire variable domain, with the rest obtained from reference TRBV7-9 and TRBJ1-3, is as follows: DTGVSQNPRHKITKRGQNVTFRCDPISEHNRLYWYRQTLGQGPEFLTYFQNEAQLEKSRLLSDRFSAERPKGSFSTLEIQRTEQGDSAMYLCASSPIPLSGNTIYFGEGSWLTVV.

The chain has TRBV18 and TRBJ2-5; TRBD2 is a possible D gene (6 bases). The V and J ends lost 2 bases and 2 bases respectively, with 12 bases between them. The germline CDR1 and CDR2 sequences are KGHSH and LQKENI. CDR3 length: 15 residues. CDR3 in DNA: TGTGCCAGCTCACCAATAACGGGGGATCAAGAGACCCAGTACTTC. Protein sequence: CASSPITGDQETQYF.

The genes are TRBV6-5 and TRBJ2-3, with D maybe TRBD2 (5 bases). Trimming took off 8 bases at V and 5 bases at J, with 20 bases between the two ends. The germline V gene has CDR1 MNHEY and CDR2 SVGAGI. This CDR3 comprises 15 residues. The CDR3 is CASSRAFSGGDTQYF. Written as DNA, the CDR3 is TGTGCCAGCTCACGGGCCTTCAGCGGTGGAGATACGCAGTATTTT.

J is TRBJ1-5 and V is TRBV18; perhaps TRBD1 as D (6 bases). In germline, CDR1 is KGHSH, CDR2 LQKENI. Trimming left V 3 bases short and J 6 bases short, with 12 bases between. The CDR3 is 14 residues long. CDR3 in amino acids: CASSPQGPGQPQHF. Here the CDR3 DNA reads TGTGCCAGCTCACCTCAGGGGCCGGGTCAGCCCCAGCATTTT.

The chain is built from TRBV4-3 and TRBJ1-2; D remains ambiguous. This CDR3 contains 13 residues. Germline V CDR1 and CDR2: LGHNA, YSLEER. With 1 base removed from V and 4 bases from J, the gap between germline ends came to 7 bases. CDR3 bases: TGCGCCAGCAGCCAAGGACAATTCTATGGCTACACCTTC. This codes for CASSQGQFYGYTF.

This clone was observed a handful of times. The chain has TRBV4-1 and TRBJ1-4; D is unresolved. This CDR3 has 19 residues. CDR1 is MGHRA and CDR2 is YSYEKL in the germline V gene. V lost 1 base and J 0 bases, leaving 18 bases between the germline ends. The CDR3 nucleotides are TGCGCCAGCAGCCAAGCGGGTGTTTCGGTGGGGACAACTAATGAAAAACTGTTTTTT. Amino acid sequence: CASSQAGVSVGTTNEKLFF.

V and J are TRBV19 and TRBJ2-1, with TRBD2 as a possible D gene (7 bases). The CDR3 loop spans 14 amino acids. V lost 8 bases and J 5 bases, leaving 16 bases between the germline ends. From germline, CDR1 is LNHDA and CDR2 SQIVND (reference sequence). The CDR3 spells CASVRAGANNEQFF. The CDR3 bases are TGTGCCAGTGTCCGGGCGGGGGCAAACAATGAGCAGTTCTTC.

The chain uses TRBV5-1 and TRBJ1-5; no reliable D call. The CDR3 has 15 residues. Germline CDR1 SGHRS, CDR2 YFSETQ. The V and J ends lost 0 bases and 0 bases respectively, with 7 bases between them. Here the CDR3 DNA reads TGCGCCAGCAGCTTGGAGGGTGGTAGCAATCAGCCCCAGCATTTT. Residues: CASSLEGGSNQPQHF.

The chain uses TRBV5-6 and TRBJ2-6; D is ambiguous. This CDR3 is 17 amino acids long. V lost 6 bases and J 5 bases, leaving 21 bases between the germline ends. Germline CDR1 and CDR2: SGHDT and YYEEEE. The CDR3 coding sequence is TGTGCCAGCAACGAGTCCAATAGTCACAGTCGGGCCAACGTCCTGACTTTC. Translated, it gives CASNESNSHSRANVLTF.

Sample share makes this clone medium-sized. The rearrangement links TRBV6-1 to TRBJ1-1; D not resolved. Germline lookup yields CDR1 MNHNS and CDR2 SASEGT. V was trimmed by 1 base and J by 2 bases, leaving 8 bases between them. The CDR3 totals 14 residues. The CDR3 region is CASSEVLGNTEAFF. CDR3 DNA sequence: TGTGCCAGCAGTGAAGTGTTGGGAAACACTGAAGCTTTCTTT.

This CDR3 is CASRPLAGYTDTQYF. DNA of the CDR3: TGTGCCAGCAGACCTTTAGCGGGCTACACAGATACGCAGTATTTT. This sequence joins TRBV6-6 and TRBJ2-3; the match to TRBD2 covers 7 bases. With V trimmed by 6 bases and J by 2 bases, 8 bases remained unmatched. Per the germline V gene, CDR1 is MNHNY and CDR2 is SVGAGI (reference sequence). This CDR3 spans 15 amino acids.

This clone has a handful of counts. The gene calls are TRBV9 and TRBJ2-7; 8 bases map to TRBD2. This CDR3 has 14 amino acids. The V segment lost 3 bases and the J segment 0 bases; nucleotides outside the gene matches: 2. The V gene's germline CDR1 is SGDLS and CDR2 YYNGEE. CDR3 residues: CASSAGGSSYEQYF. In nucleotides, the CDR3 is TGTGCCAGCAGCGCGGGAGGGAGCTCCTACGAGCAGTACTTC. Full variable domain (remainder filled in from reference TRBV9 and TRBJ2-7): DSGVTQTPKHLITATGQRVTLRCSPRSGDLSVYWYQQSLDQGLQFLIQYYNGEERAKGNILERFSAQQFPDLHSELNLSSLELGDSALYFCASSAGGSSYEQYFGPGTRLTVT.

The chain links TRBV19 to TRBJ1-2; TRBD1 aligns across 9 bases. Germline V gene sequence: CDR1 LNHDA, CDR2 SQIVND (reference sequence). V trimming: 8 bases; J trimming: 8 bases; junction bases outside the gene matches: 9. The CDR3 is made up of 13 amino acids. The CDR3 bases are TGTGCCAGTGAGGTTAACAGGGGGCAGGGCTACACCTTC. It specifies CASEVNRGQGYTF.

CDR3 DNA sequence: TGTGCCAGCAGCTTAGTCTCTCCGGCCACAGGGGGGACTGAAGCTTTCTTT. This translates into CASSLVSPATGGTEAFF. The rearrangement uses TRBV7-2 and TRBJ1-1; 8 positions match TRBD1. Losses at the gene ends were 1 base for V and 5 bases for J; bases not matched to a gene: 12. This CDR3 spans 17 amino acids. From germline, CDR1 is SGHTA and CDR2 FQGNSA.

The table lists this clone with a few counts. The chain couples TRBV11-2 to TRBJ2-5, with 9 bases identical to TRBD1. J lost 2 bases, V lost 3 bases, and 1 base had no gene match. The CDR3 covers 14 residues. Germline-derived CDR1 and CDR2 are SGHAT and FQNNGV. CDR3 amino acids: CASSFGTGQETQYF. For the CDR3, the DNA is TGTGCCAGCAGCTTTGGGACAGGGCAAGAGACCCAGTACTTC. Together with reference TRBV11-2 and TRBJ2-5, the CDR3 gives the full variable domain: EAGVAQSPRYKIIEKRQSVAFWCNPISGHATLYWYQQILGQGPKLLIQFQNNGVVDDSQLPKDRFSAERLKGVDSTLKIQPAKLEDSAVYLCASSFGTGQETQYFGPGTRLLVL.

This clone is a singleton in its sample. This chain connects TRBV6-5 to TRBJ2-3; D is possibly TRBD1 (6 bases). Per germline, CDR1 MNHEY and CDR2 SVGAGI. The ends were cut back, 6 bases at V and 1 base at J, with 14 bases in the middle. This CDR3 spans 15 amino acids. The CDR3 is CASRLTGIGTDTQYF. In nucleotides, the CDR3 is TGTGCCAGCAGACTCACAGGGATCGGCACAGATACGCAGTATTTT.